This T cell receptor beta chain is from a study of blood T cell repertoires in COVID-19. Overall study context: The United States, Italy and Spain were the sources of the acute and convalescent COVID-19 samples. PBMCs, B-cell-depleted T cells, or T cells provided the cDNA or gDNA that made up the material.

Original data processing: Reference gene primer amplification yielded estimated nucleated cell counts. The protocol was immunoSEQ multiplex PCR, while the TCRdb copy is restricted to in-frame clones and leaves out a portion. V, J and clone size are taken as reported in that table, and D and trimming were inferred from the DNA itself. The table has some 260,000 clones, roughly 86% seen once. The J segment lost 3 bases and the V segment lost 0 bases, leaving 5 bases of the junction unmatched. The CDR3 contains 15 residues. Germline V gives CDR1 LGHNA, CDR2 YNFKEQ. Sequencing was done on a sample of peripheral blood. The gene calls are TRBV4-2 and TRBJ2-7; 7 bases are a match to TRBD1. The source of this sequence is a young woman with acute or convalescent COVID-19. The DNA for the CDR3 is TGTGCCAGCAGCCAAGACGCGTCAGGGGGCTACGAGCAGTACTTC. This translates into CASSQDASGGYEQYF.